This record concerns one TCR beta chain sequence. Its target is unknown. TCRdb recomputed calls from the 5' RACE reads with MiXCR, one row per CDR3 protein. The sample yields 8,000 to 10,000 distinct CDR3 sequences, about 23% seen once. The data were obtained in a study of spatial heterogeneity in lung cancer. As to time point: blood at routine non-recurrence follow-up after resection. From tumor, nontumor lung or frozen PBMC, whole RNA was taken unsorted for sequencing. The CDR3 length is 14 residues. The germline gives CDR1 SGHRS, CDR2 YFSETQ. V gave up 6 bases and J gave up 6 bases, with 16 bases separating them. Whole-study results and caveats: TCRs found ubiquitously expanded in tumor appeared in blood more at resection than at follow-up.

The chain links TRBV5-1 to TRBJ2-1, with D unresolved. The TCR originated in a female donor with early-stage non-small cell lung cancer. The source material was PBMCs, sampled at follow-up. DNA of the CDR3: TGCGCCAGCACCACCGTCCCACCCCCCAATGAGCAGTTCTTC. As protein: CASTTVPPPNEQFF.